This TCR beta chain was captured in a study of graft-versus-host responses after intestinal transplantation. Across the whole study: Recipients had multivisceral, liver-intestinal, or isolated intestinal transplants. All recipients were given anti-thymocyte globulin induction, and tacrolimus and steroids were then administered for roughly three years.

About this clone: Its cognate antigen is unknown.

Produced via immunoSEQ multiplex PCR; TCRdb's table is partial and in-frame only. The profile shows tens of thousands of clones, 85% to 95% of them singletons. Study results and caveats: There were GvH clones found in recipient marrow, and some of them appeared first in ileum or blood.

Germline V lookup: CDR1 SGHTA, CDR2 FQGNSA. V dropped 1 base and J dropped 9; count of bases not matched to a gene: 7. The CDR3 loop spans 16 amino acids. The specimen was unstimulated CD8+ T cells sorted from spleen or lymph node cells, collected before intestinal transplant. This TCR derives from a human donor who received an intestinal transplant. The chain is built from TRBV7-2 and TRBJ2-4; 12 positions match TRBD1. CDR3: CASSLEWDRGHVIQYF. The CDR3 coding sequence is TGTGCCAGCAGCTTAGAGTGGGACAGGGGGCATGTCATTCAGTACTTC.